The entry that follows covers one TCR beta chain sequence. The data stem from a study of blood T cell repertoires in COVID-19. Study at large: There were acute and convalescent COVID-19 samples, and they came from the United States, Italy and Spain. Nucleic acid was either cDNA or gDNA, and it came from T cells, B-cell-depleted T cells, or PBMCs.

In the source study's methods: By means of reference gene primer amplification, nucleated cell counts were estimated. Generated by immunoSEQ multiplex PCR, the TCRdb table keeps only in-frame clones and is missing some. V, J and clone size are those of that table, while D and trimming were read from the DNA. The profile shows about 180,000 clones, over 75% of them singletons. Trimming left V 10 bases short and J 0 bases short, with 13 bases between. Looked up from germline, CDR1 is MDHEN and CDR2 is SYDVKM. This CDR3 comprises 14 residues. V is TRBV28 and J is TRBJ1-5; weak D call: TRBD1 (6 bases). This clonotype was sampled from a man between 65 and 79 years old with active or convalescent COVID-19. Sequenced material: peripheral blood. The CDR3 region is CATRTAVSNQPQHF. In nucleotides, the CDR3 is TGTGCCACCAGGACAGCAGTTAGCAATCAGCCCCAGCATTTT.